This T cell receptor (beta chain) was recorded in a study of cytomegalovirus exposure and HLA in healthy donors. PCR used 60 Vbeta primers and 13 Jbeta primers. Study processing details: In a later analysis, of some 80 million unique beta chains, about 12 million appeared in at least two donors. This table comes from immunoSEQ multiplex PCR, and its TCRdb copy is limited to in-frame clones, with some not included. That table supplies the V and J calls and clone size; D and trimming were determined from the DNA. Found here are approximately 150,000 clones, almost 85% of them singletons; the top ten hold roughly 3.2%. A remark on this clone: Its specificity is unknown.

Regarding the study as a whole: The authors excluded some V segments, including TRBV6-2 and TRBV6-3, as indistinguishable. The authors assumed roughly uniform sequencing depth across donors for presence/absence analyses. Highly shared sequence variants in one cluster were likely a sequencing artifact.

The CDR3 has 15 residues. The germline V gene has CDR1 PRHDT and CDR2 FYEKMQ (reference sequence). With V trimmed by 2 bases and J by 6 bases, 3 bases remained unmatched. Sequenced material: PBMCs. The clonotype originates from a man younger than 35 in good health and CMV-seropositive. The rearrangement links TRBV13 to TRBJ2-1; 11 bases agree with TRBD2. CDR3 DNA sequence: TGTGCCAGCAGCTTACTGACTAGCGGGGCCAATGAGCAGTTCTTC. Translating it yields CASSLLTSGANEQFF.